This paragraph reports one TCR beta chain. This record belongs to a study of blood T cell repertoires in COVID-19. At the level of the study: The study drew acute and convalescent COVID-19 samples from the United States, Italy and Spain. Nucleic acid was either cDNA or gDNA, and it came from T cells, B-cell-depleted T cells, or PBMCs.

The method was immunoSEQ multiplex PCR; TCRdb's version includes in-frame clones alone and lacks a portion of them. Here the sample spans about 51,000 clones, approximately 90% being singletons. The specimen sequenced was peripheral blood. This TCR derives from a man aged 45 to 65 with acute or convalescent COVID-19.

The CDR3 loop is CASGEAGRLSSSPLHF. CDR3 nucleotides: TGTGCCAGCGGAGAGGCAGGGCGGTTGAGTAGTTCACCCCTCCACTTT. This sequence joins TRBV5-4 and TRBJ1-6, with D possibly matching TRBD1 (5 bases). V lost 7 bases and J lost 9, with 23 bases in between. The germline V gene has CDR1 SGHNT and CDR2 YYREEE (reference sequence). CDR3 length: 16 residues.